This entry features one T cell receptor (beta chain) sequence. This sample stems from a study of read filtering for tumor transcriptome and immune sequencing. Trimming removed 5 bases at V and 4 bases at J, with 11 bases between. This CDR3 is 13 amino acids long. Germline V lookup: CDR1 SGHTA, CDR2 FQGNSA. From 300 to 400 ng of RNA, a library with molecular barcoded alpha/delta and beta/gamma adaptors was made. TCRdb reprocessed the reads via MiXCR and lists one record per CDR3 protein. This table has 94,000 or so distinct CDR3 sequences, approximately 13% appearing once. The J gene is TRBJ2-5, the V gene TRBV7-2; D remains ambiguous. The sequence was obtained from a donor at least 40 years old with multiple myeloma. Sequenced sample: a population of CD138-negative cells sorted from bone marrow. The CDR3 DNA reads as TGTGCCAGCAGCCCATGGTGGGGAGAGACCCAGTACTTC. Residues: CASSPWWGETQYF.